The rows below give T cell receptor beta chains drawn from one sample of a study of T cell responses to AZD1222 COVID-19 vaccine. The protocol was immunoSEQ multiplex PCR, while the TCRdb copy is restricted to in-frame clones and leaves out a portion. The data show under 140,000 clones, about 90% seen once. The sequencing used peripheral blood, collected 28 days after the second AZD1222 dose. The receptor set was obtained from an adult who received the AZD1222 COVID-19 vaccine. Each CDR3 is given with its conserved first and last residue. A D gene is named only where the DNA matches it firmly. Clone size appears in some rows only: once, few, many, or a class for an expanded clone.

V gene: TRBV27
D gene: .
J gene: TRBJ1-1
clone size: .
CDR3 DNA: TGTGCCAGCAGTTTATCGGCAAGATCATCCGGGGGAGCTTTCTTT
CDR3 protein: CASSLSARSSGGAFF

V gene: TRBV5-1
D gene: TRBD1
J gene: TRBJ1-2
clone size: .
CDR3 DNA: TGCGCCAGCAGCCAGTTTACAGGGGACTATGGCTACACCTTC
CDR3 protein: CASSQFTGDYGYTF

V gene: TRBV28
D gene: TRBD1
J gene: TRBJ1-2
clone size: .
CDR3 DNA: TGTGCCAGCATTTCGGGACAGGGGGTGGGAGTTGGTGGCTACACCTTC
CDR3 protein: CASISGQGVGVGGYTF

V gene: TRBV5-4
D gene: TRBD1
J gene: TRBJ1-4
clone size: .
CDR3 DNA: TGTGCCAGCAATAGACAGGGAAGCGGAAAACTGTTTTTT
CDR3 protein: CASNRQGSGKLFF

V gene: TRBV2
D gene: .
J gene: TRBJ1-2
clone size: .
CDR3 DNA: TGTGCCAGCAGTGGACAGGTTGCCTATGGCTACACCTTC
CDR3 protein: CASSGQVAYGYTF

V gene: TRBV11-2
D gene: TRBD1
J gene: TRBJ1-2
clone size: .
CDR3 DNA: TGTGCCAGCAGCTTAGATCCAGGGGGGTCGGGCTACACCTTC
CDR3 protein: CASSLDPGGSGYTF

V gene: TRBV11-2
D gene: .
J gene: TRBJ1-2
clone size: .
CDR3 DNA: TGTGCCAGCAGCTTAGGCAGGTTCTTTGGCTACACCTTC
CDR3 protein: CASSLGRFFGYTF

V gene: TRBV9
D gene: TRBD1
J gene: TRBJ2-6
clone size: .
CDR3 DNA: TGTGCCAGCGGGGGACAGAATTCTGGGGCCAACGTCCTGACTTTC
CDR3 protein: CASGGQNSGANVLTF

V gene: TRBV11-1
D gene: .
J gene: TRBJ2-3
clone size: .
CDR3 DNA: TGTGCCAGCAGCTCCGGCCGGGACTGGGAATTAGATACGCAGTATTTT
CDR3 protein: CASSSGRDWELDTQYF

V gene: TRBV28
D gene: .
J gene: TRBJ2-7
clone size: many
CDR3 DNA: TGTGCCAGCAGCGGACAGTCCTACGAGCAGTACTTC
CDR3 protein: CASSGQSYEQYF

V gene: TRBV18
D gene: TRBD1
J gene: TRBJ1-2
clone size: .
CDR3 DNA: TGTGCCAGCTCACCAGGGGCAGGGGGTATCTATGGCTACACCTTC
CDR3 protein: CASSPGAGGIYGYTF

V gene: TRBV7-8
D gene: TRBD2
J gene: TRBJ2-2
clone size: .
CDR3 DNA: TGTGCCAGCAGCCCAAAGTGGGGGACTAGGGGGTTTACAGCGAACACCGGGGAGCTGTTTTTT
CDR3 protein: CASSPKWGTRGFTANTGELFF

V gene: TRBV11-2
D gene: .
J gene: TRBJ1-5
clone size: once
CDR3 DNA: TGTGCCAGCAGACATCAAACCGGGCCGGGACGTCATAGCAATCAGCCCCAGCATTTT
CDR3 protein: CASRHQTGPGRHSNQPQHF

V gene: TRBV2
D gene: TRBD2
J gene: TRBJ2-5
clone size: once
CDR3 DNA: TGTGCCAGCAGTGAAACGAGCGGGGGGTACCAAGAGACCCAGTACTTC
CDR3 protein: CASSETSGGYQETQYF

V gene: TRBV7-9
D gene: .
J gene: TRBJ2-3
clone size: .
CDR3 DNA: TGTGCCAGCAGCCCCCTTGCGGCTAGCACAGATACGCAGTATTTT
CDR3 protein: CASSPLAASTDTQYF

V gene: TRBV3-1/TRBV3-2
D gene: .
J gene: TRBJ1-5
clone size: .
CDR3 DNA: TGTGCCAGCAGCCAAAACAGGATGAAGCAGCCCCAGCATTTT
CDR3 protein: CASSQNRMKQPQHF

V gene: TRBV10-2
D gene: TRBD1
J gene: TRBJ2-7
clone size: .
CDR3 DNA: TGCGCCAGCAGTACAAGGACAGGGGTTGGCGAGCAGTACTTC
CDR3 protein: CASSTRTGVGEQYF

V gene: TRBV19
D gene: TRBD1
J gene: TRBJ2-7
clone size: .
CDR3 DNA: TGTGCCAGTAGTATCCGGACAGGGACAGGGCCACCTCCCTCCTACGAGCAGTACTTC
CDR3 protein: CASSIRTGTGPPPSYEQYF

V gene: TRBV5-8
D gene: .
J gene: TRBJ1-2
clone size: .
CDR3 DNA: TGTGCCAGCAGCTTTCGGGCCTATGGCTACACCTTC
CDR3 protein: CASSFRAYGYTF

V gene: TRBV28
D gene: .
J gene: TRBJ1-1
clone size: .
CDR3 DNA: TGTGCCAGCAATGCCAACACTGAAGCTTTCTTT
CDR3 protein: CASNANTEAFF

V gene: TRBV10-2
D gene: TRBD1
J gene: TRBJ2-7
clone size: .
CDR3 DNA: TGCGCCAGCAGGGACAGGGGCTACGAGCAGTACTTC
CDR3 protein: CASRDRGYEQYF

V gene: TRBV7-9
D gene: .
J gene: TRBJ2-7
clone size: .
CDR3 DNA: TGTGCCAGCAGCCCTACAGGGCCAACTGACGAGCAGTACTTC
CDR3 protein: CASSPTGPTDEQYF

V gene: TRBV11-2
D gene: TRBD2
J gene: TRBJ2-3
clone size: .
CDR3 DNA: TGTGCCAGCAGCTTCGCGGGAGGGGGACCAGATACGCAGTATTTT
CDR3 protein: CASSFAGGGPDTQYF

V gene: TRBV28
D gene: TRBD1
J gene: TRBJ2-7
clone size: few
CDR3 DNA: TGTGCCAGTTACAGGGGTTCGAACGAGCAGTACTTC
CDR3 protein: CASYRGSNEQYF

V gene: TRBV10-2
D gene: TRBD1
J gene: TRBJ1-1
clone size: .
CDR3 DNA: TGCGCCAGCAGGGCTACAGGGGGCGGGATGGCTTTCTTT
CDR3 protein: CASRATGGGMAFF

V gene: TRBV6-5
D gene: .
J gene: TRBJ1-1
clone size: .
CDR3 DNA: TGTGCCAGCGGATCGACGGGGGGGACTGAAGCTTTCTTT
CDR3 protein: CASGSTGGTEAFF

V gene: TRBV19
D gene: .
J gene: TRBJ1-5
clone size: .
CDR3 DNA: TGTGCCAGTAGTATTCGGTGGAGCAATCAGCCCCAGCATTTT
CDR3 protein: CASSIRWSNQPQHF

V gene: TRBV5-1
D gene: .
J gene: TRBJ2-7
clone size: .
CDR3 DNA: TGCGCCAGCAGCACGAGGGGCTACGAGCAGTACTTC
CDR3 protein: CASSTRGYEQYF

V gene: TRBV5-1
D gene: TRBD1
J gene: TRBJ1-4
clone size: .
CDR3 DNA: TGCGCCAGCAGCAGACAGGGAGGGCAGGGTAATGAAAAACTGTTTTTT
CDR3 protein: CASSRQGGQGNEKLFF

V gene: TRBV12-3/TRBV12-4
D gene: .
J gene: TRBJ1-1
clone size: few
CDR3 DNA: TGTGCCAGCAGTTTGATGGGGGAAACTGAAGCTTTCTTT
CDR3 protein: CASSLMGETEAFF

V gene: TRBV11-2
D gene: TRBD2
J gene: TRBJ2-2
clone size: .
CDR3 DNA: TGTGCCAGCAGCTTAACGGGAGGGCCCACCGGGGAGCTGTTTTTT
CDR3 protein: CASSLTGGPTGELFF

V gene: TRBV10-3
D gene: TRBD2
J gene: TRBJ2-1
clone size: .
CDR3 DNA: TGTGCCATCAGGCCGGGACTAGCGGGAGGGCCTTTGGATGAGCAGTTCTTC
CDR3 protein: CAIRPGLAGGPLDEQFF

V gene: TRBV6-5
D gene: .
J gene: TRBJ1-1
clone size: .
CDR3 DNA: TGTGCCAGCAGTTACGGGGGGGGCACTGAAGCTTTCTTT
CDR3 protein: CASSYGGGTEAFF

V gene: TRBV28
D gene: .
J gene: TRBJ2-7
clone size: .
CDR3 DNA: TGTGCCAGCAGCCCTCCGAGCGGTGACCTATACGAGCAGTACTTC
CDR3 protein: CASSPPSGDLYEQYF

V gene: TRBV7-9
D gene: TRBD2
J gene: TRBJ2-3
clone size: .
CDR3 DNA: TGTGCCAGCAGCTTAGTACTAGCGACAAACACAGATACGCAGTATTTT
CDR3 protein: CASSLVLATNTDTQYF

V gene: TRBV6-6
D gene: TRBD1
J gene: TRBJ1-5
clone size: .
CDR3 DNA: TGTGCCAGCACTAGGGGGCGCAATCAGCCCCAGCATTTT
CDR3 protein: CASTRGRNQPQHF

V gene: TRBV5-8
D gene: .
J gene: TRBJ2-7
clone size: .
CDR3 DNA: TGTGCCAGCAGCTTGGTTTTCGGCAGCAGCTCCTACGAGCAGTACTTC
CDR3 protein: CASSLVFGSSSYEQYF

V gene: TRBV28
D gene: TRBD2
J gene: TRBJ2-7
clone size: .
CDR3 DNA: TGTGCCAGCAGCTCCCCAGCAGCGGGAGGGAACTACGAGCAGTACTTC
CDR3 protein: CASSSPAAGGNYEQYF

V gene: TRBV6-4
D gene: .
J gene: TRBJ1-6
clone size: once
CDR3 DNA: TGTGCCAGCAGAGGTCTCCGGGGGTCACCCCTCCACTTT
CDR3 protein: CASRGLRGSPLHF

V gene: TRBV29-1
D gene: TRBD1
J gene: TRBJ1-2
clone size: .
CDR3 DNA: TGCAGCGTGTATCCCGGGACAGGGAGCGGAGGCTACACCTTC
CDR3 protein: CSVYPGTGSGGYTF

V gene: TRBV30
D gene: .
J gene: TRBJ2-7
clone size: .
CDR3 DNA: TGTGCCTGGAATCGAGACCACGGCTACGAGCAGTACTTC
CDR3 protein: CAWNRDHGYEQYF

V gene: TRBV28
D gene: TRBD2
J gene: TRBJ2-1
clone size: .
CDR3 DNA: TGTGCCAGCAGACCGACAGGGACTAGCGGGAGTTTTTCCTACAATGAGCAGTTCTTC
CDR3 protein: CASRPTGTSGSFSYNEQFF

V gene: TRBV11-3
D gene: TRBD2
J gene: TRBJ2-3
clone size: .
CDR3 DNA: TGTGCCAGCAGCTTAACGGCTAGCGGGTTCACAGATACGCAGTATTTT
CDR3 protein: CASSLTASGFTDTQYF

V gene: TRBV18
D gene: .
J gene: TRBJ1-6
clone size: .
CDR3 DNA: TGTGCCAGCTCACCTGGCGCCAGCTCCTATAATTCACCCCTCCACTTT
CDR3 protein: CASSPGASSYNSPLHF

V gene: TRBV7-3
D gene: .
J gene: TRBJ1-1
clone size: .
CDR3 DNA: TGTGCCAGCAGCTCGGACAGGAACACTGAAGCTTTCTTT
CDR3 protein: CASSSDRNTEAFF

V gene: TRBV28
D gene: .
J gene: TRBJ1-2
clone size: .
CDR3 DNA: TGTGCCAGCGCAGACTATGGCTACACCTTC
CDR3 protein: CASADYGYTF

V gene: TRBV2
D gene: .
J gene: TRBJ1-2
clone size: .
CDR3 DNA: TGTGCCAGCATCCCTCCCGCCTATGGCTACACCTTC
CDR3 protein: CASIPPAYGYTF

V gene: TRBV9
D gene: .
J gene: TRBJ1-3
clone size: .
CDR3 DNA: TGTGCCAGCAGCGTAGACGGAAACACCATATATTTT
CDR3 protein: CASSVDGNTIYF

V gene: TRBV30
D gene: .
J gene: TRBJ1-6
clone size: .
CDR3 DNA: TGTGCCTGGAGTGTCCTGGACAGCAATTCACCCCTCCACTTT
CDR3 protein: CAWSVLDSNSPLHF

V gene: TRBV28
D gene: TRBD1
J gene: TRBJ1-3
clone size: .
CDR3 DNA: TGTGCCAGCAGTTTGGGGACAGGGGGTGTTTCTGGAAACACCATATATTTT
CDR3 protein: CASSLGTGGVSGNTIYF

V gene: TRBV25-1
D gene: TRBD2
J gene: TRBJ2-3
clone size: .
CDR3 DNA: TGTGCCAGCAGTGACCGCCGCTCCCAACTAGCGGGGGCTTATACGCAGTATTTT
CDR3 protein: CASSDRRSQLAGAYTQYF

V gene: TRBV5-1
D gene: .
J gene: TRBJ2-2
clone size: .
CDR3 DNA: TGCGCCAGCAGCGTCCTCAGGGGGACTGGGAACACCGGGGAGCTGTTTTTT
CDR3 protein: CASSVLRGTGNTGELFF

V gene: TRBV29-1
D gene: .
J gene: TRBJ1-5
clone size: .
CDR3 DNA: TGCAGCGTCAGTCAGAACAATCAGCCCCAGCATTTT
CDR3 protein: CSVSQNNQPQHF

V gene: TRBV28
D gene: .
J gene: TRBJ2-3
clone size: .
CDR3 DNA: TGTGCCAGCAGCCCTACCCCCCAGCGGGGCACAGATACGCAGTATTTT
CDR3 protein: CASSPTPQRGTDTQYF

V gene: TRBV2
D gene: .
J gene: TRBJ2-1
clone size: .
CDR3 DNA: TGTGCCAGCAGAAGACCGCGCTATGAGCAGTTCTTC
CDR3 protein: CASRRPRYEQFF

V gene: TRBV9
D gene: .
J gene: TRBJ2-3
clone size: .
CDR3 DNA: TGTGCCAGCAGCGTGCAGGGCGGCACAGATACGCAGTATTTT
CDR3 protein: CASSVQGGTDTQYF

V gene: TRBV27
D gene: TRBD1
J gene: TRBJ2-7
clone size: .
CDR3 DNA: TGTGCCAGCAGTCACGGACAGGGGTACTACGAGCAGTACTTC
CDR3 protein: CASSHGQGYYEQYF

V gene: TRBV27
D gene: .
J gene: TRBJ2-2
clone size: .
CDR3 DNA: TGTGCCAGCAGTTTATCGGTTTTTACCGGGGAGCTGTTTTTT
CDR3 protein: CASSLSVFTGELFF

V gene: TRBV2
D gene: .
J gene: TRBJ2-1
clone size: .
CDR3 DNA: TGTGCCAGCGGGGCGGACTACAATGAGCAGTTCTTC
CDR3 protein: CASGADYNEQFF